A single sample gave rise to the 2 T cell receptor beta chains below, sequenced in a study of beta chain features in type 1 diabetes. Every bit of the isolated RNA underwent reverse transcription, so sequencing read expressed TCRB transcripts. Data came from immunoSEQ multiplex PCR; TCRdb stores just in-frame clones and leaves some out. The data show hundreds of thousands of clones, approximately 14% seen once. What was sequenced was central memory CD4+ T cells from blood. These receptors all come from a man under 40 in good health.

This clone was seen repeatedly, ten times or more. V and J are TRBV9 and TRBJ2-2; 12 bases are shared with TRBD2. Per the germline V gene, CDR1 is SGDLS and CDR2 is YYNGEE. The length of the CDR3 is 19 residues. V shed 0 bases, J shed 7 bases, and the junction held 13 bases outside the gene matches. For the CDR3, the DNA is TGTGCCAGCAGCGTAGCGCCCTCGGCTAGCGGGGGGGCCGGCGGGGAGCTGTTTTTT. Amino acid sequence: CASSVAPSASGGAGGELFF. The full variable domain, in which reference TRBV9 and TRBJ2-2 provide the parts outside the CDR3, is DSGVTQTPKHLITATGQRVTLRCSPRSGDLSVYWYQQSLDQGLQFLIQYYNGEERAKGNILERFSAQQFPDLHSELNLSSLELGDSALYFCASSVAPSASGGAGGELFFGEGSRLTVL.

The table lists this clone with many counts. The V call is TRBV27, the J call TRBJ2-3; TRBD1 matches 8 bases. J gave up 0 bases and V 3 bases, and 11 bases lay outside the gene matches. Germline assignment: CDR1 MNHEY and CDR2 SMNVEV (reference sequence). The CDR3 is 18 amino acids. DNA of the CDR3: TGTGCCAGCAGTTTGATCGCAGGGGGCACCACTAGCACAGATACGCAGTATTTT. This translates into CASSLIAGGTTSTDTQYF.